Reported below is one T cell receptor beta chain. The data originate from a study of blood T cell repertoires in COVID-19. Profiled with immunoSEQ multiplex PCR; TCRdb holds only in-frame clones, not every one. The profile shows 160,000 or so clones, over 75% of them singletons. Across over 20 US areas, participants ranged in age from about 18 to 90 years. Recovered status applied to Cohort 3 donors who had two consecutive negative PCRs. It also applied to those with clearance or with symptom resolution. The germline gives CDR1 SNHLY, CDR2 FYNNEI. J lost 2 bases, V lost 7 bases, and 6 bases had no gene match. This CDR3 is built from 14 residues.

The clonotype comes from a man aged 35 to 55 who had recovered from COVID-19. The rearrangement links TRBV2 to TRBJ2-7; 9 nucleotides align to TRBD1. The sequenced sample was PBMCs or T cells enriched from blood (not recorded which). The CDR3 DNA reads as TGTGCCAGCACAGGGGGGACAGGGACCTACGAGCAGTACGTC. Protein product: CASTGGTGTYEQYV.